This T cell receptor (beta chain) derives from a study of T-cell reconstitution after alpha-beta-depleted transplantation in children. General study points: Expanded clones from the graft, numbering several hundred, reportedly supplied alpha-beta T cells about two months after transplant. Among T cells one year after transplant, newly produced cells accounted for most counts and diversity. Elevated TCRbeta diversity at day 60 was traced, in some patients, to surviving recipient T cells and thymic progenitors.

Many counts were recorded for this clonotype. What it binds is unknown. The CDR3 runs to 11 residues. With 5 bases clipped from V and 6 bases from J, the junction kept 3 bases outside the gene matches. In germline, CDR1 is GTSNPN, CDR2 SVGIG (reference sequence). The authors prepared the TCRbeta library with unique molecular identifiers. One entry per CDR3 protein results from TCRdb running MiXCR on the PCR reads. The data hold around 180,000 distinct CDR3 sequences, with 11% observed a single time. This receptor was identified in a boy between 2 and 10 years old with acute myeloid leukemia, due to receive a stem cell transplant. The chain uses TRBV30 and TRBJ1-2; TRBD1 matches 7 bases. The specimen comprised PBMCs, sampled before TCRalphabeta/CD19-depleted stem cell transplant. The CDR3 region is CAWVDRDGYTF. CDR3 DNA sequence: TGTGCCTGGGTTGACAGGGATGGCTACACCTTC. The full variable domain, rest sourced from reference TRBV30 and TRBJ1-2, is SQTIHQWPATLVQPVGSPLSLECTVEGTSNPNLYWYRQAAGRGLQLLFYSVGIGQISSEVPQNLSASRPQDRQFILSSKKLLLSDSGFYLCAWVDRDGYTFGSGTRLTVV.